This T cell receptor (beta chain) was obtained from a study of blood T cells in healthy people across ages (dated by TCRdb to between 2014 and 2017). Notes on the research overall: Template switching captured roughly one uniquely barcoded TCR beta cDNA molecule per two T cells in model experiments. To avoid experimental bias, donors of different ages were spread randomly across the sequencing lanes. Age-related changes in TCR beta repertoire diversity were measured in the study by deep sequencing normalized with unique cDNA molecular identifiers. Using the same blood draw, the study looked at two additional independent replicas of 1 million unique cDNA reads for two donors, one aged 18 to 30 and the other aged 80 or older. Four age groups were formed from the donors: young (average about 17 years), middle-aged (more than 35), aged (roughly 58) and long-lived (around 82). Overall results and qualifications from the work: Estimates of total diversity from one million sequenced T cells were regarded as lower bounds and underestimates. Compared with the aged group, the long-lived group had more naive CD4+ T cells, fewer expanded clones and increased TCR diversity, suggesting age selection. A strong correlation was found between observed TCR beta diversity and the percentage of naive T cells measured by flow cytometry. Because the CMV infection status of the donors was unknown, age-related changes in expanded clonotypes may potentially have been confounded. Conclusive comparison of naive and antigen-experienced compartments was prevented by the profiling of bulk unsorted PBMCs. Observed TCR beta diversity per million T cells fell roughly linearly with age, and a significant reduction was already apparent by age approximately 40.

Systemically healthy Caucasian individuals from Russia, 39 in total and aged roughly 6 to 100 years, were included as donors. Each donor gave ten milliliters of peripheral blood, drawn into EDTA-treated Vacutainer tubes. Ficoll-Paque density-gradient centrifugation was used to isolate PBMCs, with at least 7 million per sample. Total RNA, at least 5 micrograms per sample, was extracted from PBMCs with Trizol reagent. Naive CD45RAhigh/CD27high T cell percentages were measured by flow cytometry on a PBMC aliquot from every donor. To note about this clonotype: Its target antigen remains unknown. No base quality values were provided; no much bigger clone lies one nucleotide off.

CDR1 and CDR2 are read off the germline V gene (reference sequence) as SGHKS and YYEKEE. Counted from cysteine to phenylalanine, this CDR3 has 15 amino acids. Only the CDR3 portion is preserved as DNA: 45 bases, with reading frame beginning at the first base. V trim: 5 bases; J trim: 1 base; unmatched bases: 6. Receptor amplification or capture employed 5' RACE. The reads were generated on an Illumina HiSeq 2500. A second PCR of about 6 to 11 cycles was performed with a sample-barcoded 5' primer and a J-beta primer mix. A unique molecular identifier was introduced onto each TCR beta cDNA molecule by a template-switch 5' adaptor carrying 12 random nucleotides. Each sample yielded at least 2.5 million CDR3-containing paired-end reads. First-strand cDNA was synthesized from all RNA with the Mint cDNA synthesis kit, primed by a TRBC-specific oligonucleotide. After uracil-DNA glycosylase treatment, a first 18-cycle PCR used universal primers M1SS and BC2_uni_R on all cDNA. On the study's bioinformatics: Normalization of each sample was performed by random selection of 1 million high-quality reads, each carrying a distinct molecular identifier. Reads with shared molecular identifiers were discarded instead of being binned into consensus sequences. MiTCR, set to a Q25 quality threshold and the strictest error-elimination algorithm, was used for CDR3 identification, clonotype clustering and error correction. Lower-bound total TCR beta diversity was estimated with a nonparametric unseen species model using Euler transformation. TCRdb reprocessing: public reads trimmed at Q25 with fastp, clones called with MiXCR, in-frame beta chains kept. All rows with the same CDR3 protein become a single entry with the most common DNA and genes. TCRdb's processing, not the authors', yielded these V and J calls. The sample table shows around 580,000 distinct CDR3 sequences, and about 45% are seen once. The ten largest clonotypes hold 20% to 25% of the sample.

This TCR came from a man older than 75 in good health. Sequencing was done on a sample of blood. The receptor chain draws on TRBV5-5 and TRBJ1-5, and TRBD1 matches 7 of the central bases. The CDR3 corresponds to CASRAGQESNQPQHF. The DNA reads TGTGCCAGCAGGGCTGGACAGGAGAGCAATCAGCCCCAGCATTTT.